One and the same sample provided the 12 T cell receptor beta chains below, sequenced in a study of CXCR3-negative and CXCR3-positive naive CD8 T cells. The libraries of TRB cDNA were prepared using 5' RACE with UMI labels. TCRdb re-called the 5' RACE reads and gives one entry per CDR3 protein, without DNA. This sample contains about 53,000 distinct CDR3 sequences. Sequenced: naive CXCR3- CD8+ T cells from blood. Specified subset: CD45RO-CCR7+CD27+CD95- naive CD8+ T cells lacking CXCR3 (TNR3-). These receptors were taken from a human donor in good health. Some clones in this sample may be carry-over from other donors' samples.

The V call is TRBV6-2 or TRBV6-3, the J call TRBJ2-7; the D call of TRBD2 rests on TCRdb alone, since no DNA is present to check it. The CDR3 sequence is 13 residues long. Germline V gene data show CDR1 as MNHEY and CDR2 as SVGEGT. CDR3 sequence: CASSRGLNYEQYF.

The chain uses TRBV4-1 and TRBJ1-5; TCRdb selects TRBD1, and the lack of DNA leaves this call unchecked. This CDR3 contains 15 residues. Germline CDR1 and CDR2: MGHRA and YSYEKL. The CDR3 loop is CASSPGGQGGQPQHF.

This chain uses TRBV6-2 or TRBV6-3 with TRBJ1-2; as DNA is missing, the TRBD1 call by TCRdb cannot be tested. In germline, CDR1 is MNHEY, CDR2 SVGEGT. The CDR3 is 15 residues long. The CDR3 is CASIHVPGQGNGYTF.

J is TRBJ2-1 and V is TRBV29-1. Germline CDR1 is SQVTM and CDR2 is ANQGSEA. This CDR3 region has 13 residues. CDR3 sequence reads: CSVDRSSYNEQFF.

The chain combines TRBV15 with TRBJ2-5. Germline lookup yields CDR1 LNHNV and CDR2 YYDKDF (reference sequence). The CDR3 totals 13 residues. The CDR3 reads CATSSDSQETQYF.

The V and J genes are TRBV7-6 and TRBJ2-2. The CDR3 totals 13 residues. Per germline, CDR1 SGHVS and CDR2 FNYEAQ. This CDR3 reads CASSLVGSGELFF.

The CDR3 is CASRAKGLFNYGYTF. The chain uses TRBV2 and TRBJ1-2. From germline, CDR1 is SNHLY and CDR2 FYNNEI. The CDR3 spans 15 residues. The variable domain in full, with the rest retrieved from reference TRBV2 and TRBJ1-2, is EPEVTQTPSHQVTQMGQEVILRCVPISNHLYFYWYRQILGQKVEFLVSFYNNEISEKSEIFDDQFSVERPDGSNFTLKIRSTKLEDSAMYFCASRAKGLFNYGYTFGSGTRLTVV.

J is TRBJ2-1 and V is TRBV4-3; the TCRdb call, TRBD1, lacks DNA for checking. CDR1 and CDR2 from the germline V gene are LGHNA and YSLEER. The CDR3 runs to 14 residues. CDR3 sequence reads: CASSQGGDYNEQFF.

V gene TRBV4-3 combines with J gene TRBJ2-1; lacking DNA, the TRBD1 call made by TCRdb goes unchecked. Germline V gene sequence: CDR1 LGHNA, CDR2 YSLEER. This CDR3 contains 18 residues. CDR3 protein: CASSQDNSAGQRYNEQFF.

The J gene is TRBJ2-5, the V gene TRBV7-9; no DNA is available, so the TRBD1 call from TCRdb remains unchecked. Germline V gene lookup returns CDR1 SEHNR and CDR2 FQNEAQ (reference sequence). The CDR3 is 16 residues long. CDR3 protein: CASSLVGHQYQETQYF.

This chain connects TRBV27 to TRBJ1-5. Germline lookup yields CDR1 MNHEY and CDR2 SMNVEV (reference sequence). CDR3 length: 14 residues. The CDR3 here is CASSLSMSGQPQHF.

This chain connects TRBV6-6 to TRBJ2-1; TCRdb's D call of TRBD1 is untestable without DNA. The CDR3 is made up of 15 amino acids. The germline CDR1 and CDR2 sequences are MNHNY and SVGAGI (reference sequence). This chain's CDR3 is CASSYPGTAYNEQLF.